Below, 7 T cell receptor beta chains from the same sample are listed, as sequenced in a study of shared clonotypes between healthy human individuals. Sequencing was performed with immunoSEQ multiplex PCR; in TCRdb, only in-frame clones are kept and a portion is missing. In the table there are more than 900,000 clones, approximately 80% of which are singletons. Sequencing used memory CD4+ T cells from PBMCs. The subset here: CD45RA-negative fraction. All receptors derive from a man younger than 30 in good health. Some clones in this sample may be carry-over from other donors' samples.

Notes on this clone: Additional DNA sequences in this sample encode the identical CDR3. The chain combines TRBV6-5 with TRBJ1-2; no clear D. With 6 bases removed from V and 2 bases from J, the gap between germline ends came to 10 bases. The CDR3 has 13 residues. Looked up from germline, CDR1 is MNHEY and CDR2 is SVGAGI. This CDR3 reads CASRRDLNYGYTF. The CDR3 DNA follows: TGTGCCAGCAGGAGGGATTTAAACTATGGCTACACCTTC.

J is TRBJ2-3 and V is TRBV5-4; 8 nucleotides align to TRBD2. Germline assignment: CDR1 SGHNT and CDR2 YYREEE (reference sequence). This CDR3 spans 15 amino acids. Losses at the gene ends were 2 bases for V and 3 bases for J; bases not matched to a gene: 5. In nucleotides, the CDR3 is TGTGCCAGCAGCTTACGCGTAGCGGGGACAGATACGCAGTATTTT. Translating it yields CASSLRVAGTDTQYF.

This chain uses TRBV11-2 with TRBJ1-1; 7 nucleotides align to TRBD1. Per germline, CDR1 SGHAT and CDR2 FQNNGV. The J segment lost 3 bases and the V segment lost 5 bases, leaving 9 bases of the junction unmatched. This CDR3 region has 15 residues. The CDR3 is CASSRPGTADTEAFF. The CDR3 region has the DNA TGTGCCAGCAGCCGGCCCGGGACAGCAGACACTGAAGCTTTCTTT.

The rearrangement joins TRBV6-1 to TRBJ2-7; D might be TRBD2 (6 bases). The CDR3 contains 16 residues. Germline CDR1 MNHNS, CDR2 SASEGT. The ends were cut back, 3 bases at V and 1 base at J, with 16 bases in the middle. The CDR3 is CASSDPFSGDSYEQYF. The DNA of the CDR3 is TGTGCCAGCAGTGATCCCTTTTCGGGAGATTCCTACGAGCAGTACTTC.

Written as DNA, the CDR3 is TGTGCCAGCAGCCAGGGACTAGCGGTATACAATGAGCAGTTCTTC. This gives the protein CASSQGLAVYNEQFF. J is TRBJ2-1 and V is TRBV6-6; 11 bases line up with TRBD2. V shed 6 bases and J 4 bases; nucleotides not matched to a gene: 5. This CDR3 is 15 amino acids long. Germline-derived CDR1 and CDR2 are MNHNY and SVGAGI (reference sequence).

V and J are TRBV27 and TRBJ2-1, with D possibly TRBD1 on 6 matching bases. The ends were cut back, 4 bases at V and 6 bases at J, with 13 bases in the middle. Germline loops: CDR1 MNHEY, CDR2 SMNVEV (reference sequence). This CDR3 has 14 amino acids. The CDR3, as DNA: TGTGCCAGCAGTTCCCTAGGACAGCCCAATGAGCAGTTCTTC. This codes for CASSSLGQPNEQFF.

This chain uses TRBV1 with TRBJ2-7; TRBD2 reflects the table's D call only, with no check against the DNA. TRBV1 is a pseudogene locus. The CDR3 is 14 residues long. As DNA, the CDR3 is TGCACCAGCCCTGGGACTAGCGGGAGGGGAGAGCAGTACTTC. Its protein is CTSPGTSGRGEQYF.